A selection of T cell receptor beta chains follows, all from one sample in a study of cytomegalovirus exposure and HLA in healthy donors. Sequencing was performed with immunoSEQ multiplex PCR; in TCRdb, only in-frame clones are kept and a portion is missing. The sample holds some 150,000 clones, more than 60% seen once. The material sequenced was PBMCs. The source of these receptors is a middle-aged man in good health and CMV-seronegative. Each CDR3 is given with its conserved first and last residue. Each record gives: clone size, D gene, V gene, J gene, CDR3 DNA, CDR3 protein. The D gene is left open where the match is weak. A row's size may be missing; if present it is once, few, many or a size class.

.	TRBD2	TRBV13	TRBJ2-7	TGTGCCAGCAGCTTAAGGGGTCGAGCGGGGGACGCTCTCTACGAGCAGTACTTC	CASSLRGRAGDALYEQYF
.	TRBD1	TRBV4-1	TRBJ2-7	TGCGCCAGCAGCCTATCCGGAACAGGGGCCTACGAGCAGTACTTC	CASSLSGTGAYEQYF
.	.	TRBV30	TRBJ1-4	TGTGCCTGCTCTACTGGCCTAGGCGGGGAAAAACTGTTTTTT	CACSTGLGGEKLFF
.	.	TRBV27	TRBJ1-5	TGTGCCAGCAGTCCGACAGCCAGCAATCAGCCCCAGCATTTT	CASSPTASNQPQHF
.	.	TRBV5-6	TRBJ2-7	TGTGCCAGCAGCTTCCTCTCCGAGCAGTACTTC	CASSFLSEQYF
.	TRBD1	TRBV7-8	TRBJ1-2	TGTGCCAGCAGCTTAGTGGTCAGGGGGAATGATGGCTACACCTTC	CASSLVVRGNDGYTF
few	.	TRBV5-6	TRBJ1-1	TGTGCCAGCACTAGAATTAACACTGAAGCTTTCTTT	CASTRINTEAFF
.	.	TRBV2	TRBJ2-7	TGTGCCAGCAGTGAAGGAGTCTACGAGCAGTACTTC	CASSEGVYEQYF
once	.	TRBV28	TRBJ1-2	TGTGCCAGCAGTTCGACAGGTTTTGGCTACACCTTC	CASSSTGFGYTF
.	.	TRBV28	TRBJ2-1	TGTGCCAGCAGCCTCTATAACAATGAGCAGTTCTTC	CASSLYNNEQFF
.	.	TRBV19	TRBJ1-5	TGTGCCAGTAGTTGGGCAGGCACTCAGCCCCAGCATTTT	CASSWAGTQPQHF
.	TRBD2	TRBV19	TRBJ2-2	TGTGCCAGCACTAGCGGGGGGGCGAACACCGGGGAGCTGTTTTTT	CASTSGGANTGELFF
.	.	TRBV4-1	TRBJ2-5	TGCGCCAGCAGCCACTATCTCCAAGAGACCCAGTACTTC	CASSHYLQETQYF
.	TRBD1	TRBV6-1	TRBJ1-5	TGTGCCAGCAAGACAGGGGGCCTAAGCAATCAGCCCCAGCATTTT	CASKTGGLSNQPQHF
once	TRBD1	TRBV30	TRBJ1-1	TGTGCCTGGGCGACAGGGGTGAACACTGAAGCTTTCTTT	CAWATGVNTEAFF
.	TRBD1	TRBV5-4	TRBJ2-2	TGTGCCAGCAGGTCCGGACAGGGAGTGAACACCGGGGAGCTGTTTTTT	CASRSGQGVNTGELFF
.	.	TRBV19	TRBJ2-1	TGTGCCAGCAAAATGGAGGGGAGGTACTACAATGAGCAGTTCTTC	CASKMEGRYYNEQFF